The 5 T cell receptor beta chains below were found in one sample sequenced in a study of T cell responses to AZD1222 COVID-19 vaccine. Sequenced by immunoSEQ multiplex PCR; TCRdb stores in-frame clones only, minus some. The sample holds 140,000 or so clones; more than 85% are singletons and the top ten take about 4.1%. This specimen consisted of peripheral blood, obtained 28 days after the second AZD1222 dose. The receptors shown here come from an adult who received the AZD1222 COVID-19 vaccine.

The chain carries TRBV2 and TRBJ2-1; 12 bases line up with TRBD2. V shed 7 bases and J 0 bases; nucleotides not matched to a gene: 13. CDR3 length: 19 amino acids. Germline V lookup: CDR1 SNHLY, CDR2 FYNNEI. CDR3 nucleotide sequence: TGTGCCAGCAAGCGGACTAGCGGGACCCTTACTACCTCCTACAATGAGCAGTTCTTC. The encoded protein is CASKRTSGTLTTSYNEQFF.

In its sample, this clone was seen a few times. This rearrangement joins TRBV19 to TRBJ1-1, with D perhaps matching TRBD1 (6 bases). The CDR3 is 11 residues long. V was pared by 9 bases and J by 1 base, with 6 bases between. The germline CDR1 and CDR2 sequences are LNHDA and SQIVND (reference sequence). CDR3 nucleotides: TGTGCCAGCAGGGGGAACACTGAAGCTTTCTTT. Translation gives CASRGNTEAFF.

V and J are TRBV5-6 and TRBJ2-3; D is uncertain. The V end lost 3 bases, the J end lost 0 bases, and 8 bases lay between the germline ends. The germline V gene encodes CDR1 SGHDT and CDR2 YYEEEE. CDR3 length: 14 residues. The CDR3 nucleotides are TGTGCCAGCAGCTGGGGATGGAGCACAGATACGCAGTATTTT. Its protein product is CASSWGWSTDTQYF. Filled out from reference TRBV5-6 and TRBJ2-3, the complete variable domain reads DAGVTQSPTHLIKTRGQQVTLRCSPKSGHDTVSWYQQALGQGPQFIFQYYEEEERQRGNFPDRFSGHQFPNYSSELNVNALLLGDSALYLCASSWGWSTDTQYFGPGTRLTVL.

V gene TRBV5-1 combines with J gene TRBJ2-1, with D perhaps given as TRBD1 or TRBD2 (5 bases each). The CDR3 sequence is 14 residues long. The ends were cut back, 2 bases at V and 5 bases at J, with 11 bases in the middle. Germline lookup yields CDR1 SGHRS and CDR2 YFSETQ. In nucleotides, the CDR3 is TGCGCCAGCAGCTTCGGGACCTTAGACAATGAGCAGTTCTTC. Its protein is CASSFGTLDNEQFF.

J is TRBJ1-5 and V is TRBV4-1, with D uncertain. This CDR3 comprises 14 residues. V was trimmed by 4 bases and J by 0 bases, leaving 7 bases between them. Germline CDR1 reads MGHRA; CDR2 reads YSYEKL. CDR3 region: CASSRDPSNQPQHF. CDR3 DNA: TGCGCCAGCAGCCGCGACCCTAGCAATCAGCCCCAGCATTTT.